The entry below gives a single T cell receptor (beta chain) sequence along with its context. The sample comes from a study of blood T cell repertoires in COVID-19. Study-wide context: Researchers got acute and convalescent COVID-19 samples from the United States, Italy and Spain. Sample material is recorded as cDNA or gDNA derived from T cells, B-cell-depleted T cells, or PBMCs.

The repertoire was sequenced with immunoSEQ multiplex PCR; TCRdb's copy has only in-frame clones and lacks some. The sample contains 65,000 to 85,000 clones, roughly 80% of which appear only once. There are 15 residues in the CDR3. Trimming took 5 bases from V and 5 from J, leaving 15 bases between them. Germline CDR1 and CDR2: SGHTA and FQGTGA. The sequenced material came from peripheral blood. The V and J genes are TRBV7-3 and TRBJ1-4, with D perhaps matching TRBD1 (6 bases). The TCR sequence derives from a woman in her sixties with acute or convalescent COVID-19. CDR3: CASSPGQSLNEKLFF. In DNA, the CDR3 is TGTGCCAGCAGCCCCGGACAGAGTCTGAATGAAAAACTGTTTTTT.